The 16 T cell receptor beta chains below come from one sample, sequenced in a study of tissue T cells after allogeneic stem cell transplantation. This sample's time point: mouse harvest day 7 after allogeneic transplant. The graft held 10^6 splenic CD5+ T cells and 10^7 T-cell-depleted bone marrow cells. The assay was immunoSEQ multiplex PCR, and TCRdb's table has in-frame clones only and misses some. Here the sample spans thousands of clones, approximately 45% being singletons. The source material was gut tissue. The receptors were sampled from a female BALB/c mouse given C57BL/6 T cells with graft-versus-host disease after an allogeneic hematopoietic cell transplant.

This clone has only a few counts. Mouse gene names apply. Coverage ceases 1 residue before the CDR3 finishes, and the germline J gene fills in the end. The gene calls are TRBV23 and TRBJ2-3; the D call of TRBD1 is as the table states it, not checked on the DNA. Germline V gene lookup returns CDR1 KGHTA and CDR2 FQNQQP. The CDR3 has 14 amino acids. The CDR3 is CSSSRDRNAETLYF. Incomplete CDR3 DNA: TGCTCCAGCAGTCGGGACAGAAATGCAGAAACGCTGTAT.

Remarks on this clone: The genes are named according to mouse. CDR3 DNA, as far as it was read: TGTGCCAGCAGTCTGGGACTGAGCTCCTATGAACAGTAC. This codes for CASSLGLSSYEQY. The full CDR3 protein reads CASSLGLSSYEQYF. This chain links TRBV26 with TRBJ2-7; tentative D call: TRBD2 (6 bases). The read ends 1 residue early relative to the CDR3; the germline J gene fills the gap. Trimming shortened V by 2 bases and J by 0 bases, and 8 bases separated the two germline ends. Germline CDR1 and CDR2: KGHPV and FQNQEV (reference sequence). CDR3 length: 14 amino acids. Complete variable domain (other parts from reference TRBV26 and TRBJ2-7): NSKVIQTPRYLVKGQGQKAKMRCIPEKGHPVVFWYQQNKNNEFKFLINFQNQEVLQQIDMTEKRFSAECPSNSPCSLEIQSSEAGDSALYLCASSLGLSSYEQYFGPGTRLTVL.

On this clone: Gene names are the mouse ones. The read finishes 1 residue shy of the CDR3 end, and the germline J gene is used to complete it. The rearrangement joins TRBV13-1 to TRBJ2-7; 9 bases are a match to TRBD2. V dropped 0 bases and J dropped 0; count of bases not matched to a gene: 4. The CDR3 extends over 16 amino acids. Germline CDR1 is NSHNY and CDR2 is SYGAGN. CDR3 amino acids: CASSDAMGGRSYEQYF. Incomplete CDR3 DNA: TGTGCCAGCAGTGATGCAATGGGGGGGCGCTCCTATGAACAGTAC.

This clone occurred a few times. Gene labels here are mouse ones. The observed sequence ends 1 residue before the CDR3 terminus, with the missing tail filled in from the germline J gene. V gene TRBV26 combines with J gene TRBJ2-1; 12 nucleotides agree with TRBD2. The CDR3 runs to 16 residues. V lost 4 bases, J lost 2 bases, and 3 bases stayed unmatched. The germline V gene has CDR1 KGHPV and CDR2 FQNQEV (reference sequence). CDR3 amino acids: CASSHGLGGYYAEQFF. CDR3 bases read: TGTGCCAGCAGTCACGGACTGGGGGGGTACTATGCTGAGCAGTTC. Complete variable domain (other parts from reference TRBV26 and TRBJ2-1): NSKVIQTPRYLVKGQGQKAKMRCIPEKGHPVVFWYQQNKNNEFKFLINFQNQEVLQQIDMTEKRFSAECPSNSPCSLEIQSSEAGDSALYLCASSHGLGGYYAEQFFGPGTRLTVL.

This clone has only a few counts. Genes here carry mouse names. Read data end 1 residue before the CDR3 end; the end is taken from the germline J gene. This chain links TRBV12-1 with TRBJ1-5, with a weak D call TRBD1 (5 bases). CDR1 and CDR2 (germline): SGHSN, HYEKVE. V was trimmed by 6 bases and J by 3 bases, leaving 14 bases between them. This CDR3 spans 14 amino acids. The CDR3 here is CASATGRANQAPLF. The CDR3 bases that were read are TGTGCCAGCGCCACGGGACGGGCCAACCAGGCTCCGCTT.

A word on this clone: The genes are named according to mouse. The read terminates 1 residue before the CDR3 end, so the remaining end is supplied by the germline J gene. V is TRBV5 and J is TRBJ2-3; TRBD1 is a possible D gene (5 bases). The CDR3 extends over 15 amino acids. Trimming left V 0 bases short and J 3 bases short, with 10 bases between. CDR1 is LGHNA and CDR2 is YNLKQL in the germline V gene (reference sequence). CDR3 sequence reads: CASSQEKGRAETLYF. The CDR3 bases that were read are TGTGCCAGCAGCCAAGAAAAGGGGAGAGCAGAAACGCTGTAT.

In the case of this clone: Mouse names are used for the genes. The observed sequence ends 1 residue before the CDR3 terminus, with the missing tail filled in from the germline J gene. The chain employs TRBV2 and TRBJ2-5, with 9 positions matching TRBD2. The CDR3 has 15 residues. The germline gives CDR1 LGHNA, CDR2 YSYQKL. Losses at the gene ends were 2 bases for V and 1 base for J; bases not matched to a gene: 1. Partial CDR3 DNA: TGTGCCAGCAGCCAACTGGGGGGGGACCAAGACACCCAGTAC. It translates to CASSQLGGDQDTQY. The entire CDR3 is CASSQLGGDQDTQYF.

As to this clone: Any gene name here is a mouse gene name. The read terminates 1 residue before the CDR3 end, so the remaining end is supplied by the germline J gene. The V gene is TRBV3, the J gene TRBJ2-7; D tentatively reads TRBD1 or TRBD2 (6 bases each). CDR3 length: 12 residues. Trimming removed 4 bases at V and 7 bases at J, with 11 bases between. Germline-derived CDR1 and CDR2 are SNHLY and FYNGKV (reference sequence). The CDR3 bases that were read are TGTGCCAGCAGCTCGGGGGCACGGGAACAGTAC. Protein product: CASSSGAREQY. The entire CDR3 protein reads CASSSGAREQYF.

This clone has just one count. One base away lies a much larger clone, so this may be a sequencing read error. The genes and germline here are from mouse. The DNA ends 1 residue before the CDR3 does, and the rest of the CDR3 is filled in from the germline J gene. The V gene is TRBV13-2, the J gene TRBJ2-7; TRBD2 agrees at 9 bases. CDR1 NNHNN and CDR2 SYGAGS come from the germline V gene (reference sequence). This CDR3 comprises 14 residues. CDR3 bases read: TGTGACAGCGGTGATGCCTGGGGGGGCTATGAACAGTAC. Its protein product is CDSGDAWGGYEQY. The CDR3, in full, reads CDSGDAWGGYEQYF.

Note on this clone: Genes and germline come from the mouse. The sequenced fragment ends 1 residue before the CDR3 boundary, so the rest is inferred from the germline J gene. The genes are TRBV29 and TRBJ2-3, with 8 positions matching TRBD1. This CDR3 is 16 amino acids long. The junction had 6 bases not matched to a gene; V was cut back by 3 bases and J by 1 base. CDR1 is MSHET, CDR2 SYDVDS, per germline. The covered CDR3 bases are TGTGCTAGCAGTTTTTCAGGGGGCAAGGGTGCAGAAACGCTGTAT. This gives the protein CASSFSGGKGAETLY. The whole CDR3 region reads CASSFSGGKGAETLYF.

A word on this clone: Gene names and germline refer to mouse. CDR3 sequence: CASSLDPRQDTQYF. Partial CDR3 DNA: TGTGCAAGCAGCTTAGATCCCAGGCAAGACACCCAGTAC. The chain combines TRBV16 with TRBJ2-5; unclear D gene. The read ends 1 residue early relative to the CDR3; the germline J gene fills the gap. The CDR3 totals 14 residues. Trimming removed 0 bases from V and 3 bases from J, with 7 bases in between. Germline loops: CDR1 SGHSA, CDR2 FRNQAP.

In regard to this clone: Gene names and germline match the mouse. The CDR3 end lies 1 residue beyond the end of the read and is filled in from the germline J gene. This chain uses TRBV12-2 with TRBJ2-4; D not resolved. The CDR3 is 15 residues long. CDR1 SGHLS and CDR2 HYDKME come from the germline V gene. The germline V and J ends were trimmed by 1 base and 0 bases, with 10 bases remaining between them. The CDR3 sequence is CASSLGAPSQNTLYF. The covered CDR3 bases are TGTGCCAGCTCTCTGGGTGCTCCTAGTCAAAACACCTTGTAC. Complete variable domain (other parts from reference TRBV12-2 and TRBJ2-4): NSGVVQSPRYIIKGKGERSILKCIPISGHLSVAWYQQTQGQELKFFIQHYDKMERDKGNLPSRFSVQQFDDYHSEMNMSALELEDSAVYFCASSLGAPSQNTLYFGAGTRLSVL.

In the case of this clone: Here the gene names and germline are mouse. The CDR3 is cut off 1 residue early in the read; its end comes from the germline J gene. J is TRBJ2-7 and V is TRBV31, with D perhaps being TRBD1 or TRBD2 (5 bases each). With 0 bases removed from V and 1 base from J, the gap between germline ends came to 10 bases. Germline V gives CDR1 GKSSPN, CDR2 SITVG. The CDR3 is made up of 14 amino acids. This CDR3 reads CAWSLGVGSYEQYF. The CDR3 bases that were read are TGTGCCTGGAGTCTGGGGGTGGGTTCCTATGAACAGTAC.

A few counts support this clone. Mouse names are used for the genes. The read comes to an end 1 residue before the CDR3 does, leaving the germline J gene to fill in the end. The chain is built from TRBV13-2 and TRBJ1-1; D possibly corresponds to TRBD1 (5 bases). CDR1 is NNHNN, CDR2 SYGAGS, per germline (reference sequence). Deletions cut 0 bases from V and 11 bases from J, with 11 bases between. The CDR3 is 12 residues long. The CDR3 loop reads CASGDGRVGVFF. The sequenced part of the CDR3 DNA is TGTGCCAGCGGTGATGGCAGGGTTGGCGTCTTC.

Worth noting for this clone: The listed genes are named as in mouse. The CDR3 is cut off 1 residue early in the read; its end comes from the germline J gene. The rearrangement joins TRBV3 to TRBJ2-3; 7 nucleotides align to TRBD1. The CDR3 has 15 amino acids. V lost 5 bases, J lost 0 bases, and 5 bases stayed unmatched. The germline CDR1 and CDR2 sequences are SNHLY and FYNGKV (reference sequence). Partial CDR3 DNA: TGTGCCAGCAGCAAGGGACAGTCTAGTGCAGAAACGCTGTAT. Its protein product is CASSKGQSSAETLY. The full-length CDR3 reads as CASSKGQSSAETLYF.

As to this clone: Genes here carry mouse names. The read comes to an end 1 residue before the CDR3 does, leaving the germline J gene to fill in the end. J is TRBJ2-5 and V is TRBV12-2; perhaps TRBD2 as D (6 bases). Looked up from germline, CDR1 is SGHLS and CDR2 is HYDKME. V shed 0 bases and J shed 1 base, with 7 bases lying between them. This CDR3 comprises 14 residues. The sequenced CDR3 bases are TGTGCCAGCTCTCTCGGGGGGTACCAAGACACCCAGTAC. Translated, it gives CASSLGGYQDTQY. The whole CDR3 sequence reads CASSLGGYQDTQYF.